One sample yielded the 18 T cell receptor beta chains listed below, sequenced in a study of T cells in Graves' hyperthyroidism and ophthalmopathy. Researchers took RNA transcripts and amplified the TCR beta CDR3 regions from them. TCR CDR3 underwent first-round RT-PCR with the HTBI primer set. TCRdb re-called the multiplex PCR reads with MiXCR, one entry per CDR3 protein. The sample shows hundreds of thousands of distinct CDR3 sequences, roughly 14% of them seen only once. The material sequenced was blood. Source of these receptors: a woman aged 40 to 50 with Graves' ophthalmopathy.

There are a few counts of this clonotype. The chain recombines TRBV30 with TRBJ2-7; 9 positions match TRBD1. Germline lookup yields CDR1 GTSNPN and CDR2 SVGIG (reference sequence). V shed 3 bases, J shed 4 bases, and the junction held 7 bases outside the gene matches. The CDR3 contains 14 residues. The CDR3 here is CAWRYGQGKYEQYF. The DNA of the CDR3 is TGTGCCTGGAGGTACGGACAGGGGAAATACGAGCAGTACTTC.

V gene TRBV19 combines with J gene TRBJ2-3; 12 bases match TRBD2. CDR1 LNHDA and CDR2 SQIVND come from the germline V gene (reference sequence). V lost 3 bases to trimming and J lost 6 bases; unmatched junction nucleotides: 10. The CDR3 is 17 amino acids. This CDR3 is CASSITSGRSNADTQYF. As DNA, the CDR3 is TGTGCCAGTAGTATCACTAGCGGGAGGTCTAATGCGGATACGCAGTATTTT.

V gene TRBV7-9 combines with J gene TRBJ2-2, with 9 nucleotides matching TRBD2. Germline loops: CDR1 SEHNR, CDR2 FQNEAQ (reference sequence). This CDR3 comprises 15 residues. V shed 5 bases and J 7 bases; nucleotides not matched to a gene: 8. As DNA, the CDR3 is TGTGCCAGCAGCGATTCGGGACTAGCACGCGGGGAGCTGTTTTTT. Amino acids: CASSDSGLARGELFF.

This clonotype was recorded at least ten times. V is TRBV20-1 and J is TRBJ1-1, with D uncertain. Germline CDR1 reads DFQATT; CDR2 reads SNEGSKA (reference sequence). Trimming stripped 3 bases from V and 0 bases from J, with 8 bases between. The CDR3 runs to 13 residues. In nucleotides, the CDR3 is TGCAGTGCTAGGAGCCAGATGAACACTGAAGCTTTCTTT. Translated: CSARSQMNTEAFF.

This clonotype was detected a few times. J is TRBJ2-5 and V is TRBV15; D is unresolved. Germline CDR1 reads LNHNV; CDR2 reads YYDKDF (reference sequence). V shed 0 bases and J shed 2 bases, with 10 bases lying between them. The CDR3 spans 15 residues. The CDR3 region has the DNA TGTGCCACCAGCAGAGATAACGGACGGCAAGAGACCCAGTACTTC. Encoded protein: CATSRDNGRQETQYF.

This chain uses TRBV28 with TRBJ1-2, with 7 bases fitting TRBD1. Germline V gene data show CDR1 as MDHEN and CDR2 as SYDVKM. This CDR3 is built from 15 residues. V trimming: 1 base; J trimming: 3 bases; junction bases outside the gene matches: 5. The CDR3 nucleotides read TGTGCCAGCAGTTTATACAGGGGATTCGACTATGGCTACACCTTC. This gives the protein CASSLYRGFDYGYTF.

This clonotype was found many times. The V gene is TRBV6-5, the J gene TRBJ1-5, with D possibly TRBD1 on 5 matching bases. This CDR3 is 17 amino acids long. V gave up 0 bases and J gave up 6 bases, with 18 bases separating them. Germline CDR1 reads MNHEY; CDR2 reads SVGAGI. CDR3 in DNA: TGTGCCAGCAGTTACTCGCCCGGACTACCGGGGGGTCAGCCCCAGCATTTT. The encoded protein is CASSYSPGLPGGQPQHF.

This clonotype was detected many times. The V and J genes are TRBV6-2 or TRBV6-3 and TRBJ1-1, with 8 positions matching TRBD1. Germline V CDR1 and CDR2: MNHEY, SVGEGT. The CDR3 is 15 amino acids. V lost 6 bases to trimming and J lost 6 bases; unmatched junction nucleotides: 12. DNA of the CDR3: TGTGCCAGCAGAGCCGGGACAGGAGGGTTCGCTGAAGCTTTCTTT. It yields the protein CASRAGTGGFAEAFF.

This clonotype was detected ten times or more. CDR3 amino acids: CASSYFGQNTEAFF. As DNA, the CDR3 is TGTGCCAGCAGTTACTTCGGGCAGAACACTGAAGCTTTCTTT. The chain carries TRBV6-5 and TRBJ1-1; D unclear. The V end was cut by 1 base, the J end by 1 base, with 7 bases between. This CDR3 comprises 14 residues. The germline gives CDR1 MNHEY, CDR2 SVGAGI.

This clonotype was seen many times. This chain uses TRBV7-9 with TRBJ2-7; maybe TRBD1 (6 bases). The germline CDR1 and CDR2 sequences are SEHNR and FQNEAQ (reference sequence). The V end lost 4 bases, the J end lost 0 bases, and 16 bases lay between the germline ends. This CDR3 region has 16 residues. DNA of the CDR3: TGTGCCAGCAGCTCCCTAGAGCAGGGGTCCTCCTACGAGCAGTACTTC. Translating gives CASSSLEQGSSYEQYF.

V is TRBV14 and J is TRBJ1-1; no clear D gene. This CDR3 spans 15 amino acids. The V end was cut by 5 bases, the J end by 4 bases, with 17 bases between. Germline CDR1 and CDR2: SGHDN and FVKESK. CDR3 bases: TGTGCCAGCAGCTACCCGGGAGGGAAGAGCACTGAAGCTTTCTTT. The encoded protein is CASSYPGGKSTEAFF.

This chain joins TRBV18 and TRBJ1-1; 7 positions agree with TRBD1. With V trimmed by 6 bases and J by 0 bases, 10 bases remained unmatched. The germline CDR1 and CDR2 sequences are KGHSH and LQKENI. The CDR3 contains 16 residues. The chain's CDR3 is CASSPYTGQMNTEAFF. CDR3 DNA: TGTGCCAGCTCCCCCTATACGGGACAGATGAACACTGAAGCTTTCTTT.

In its sample, this clonotype was seen many times. V usage is TRBV6-5 and J usage is TRBJ1-1, with TRBD1 as a possible D gene (5 bases). The ends were cut back, 0 bases at V and 3 bases at J, with 11 bases in the middle. The CDR3 has 15 amino acids. The V gene's germline CDR1 is MNHEY and CDR2 SVGAGI. The CDR3 is CASSYSPTGDTEAFF. CDR3 in DNA: TGTGCCAGCAGTTACTCACCCACGGGGGACACTGAAGCTTTCTTT.

This sequence joins TRBV7-6 and TRBJ1-1; D gene uncertain. Per the germline V gene, CDR1 is SGHVS and CDR2 is FNYEAQ. V was clipped by 2 bases and J by 8 bases, with 9 bases between them. The CDR3 runs to 12 residues. CDR3 DNA sequence: TGTGCCAGCAGCTTAAGCGGCAAAGAAGCTTTCTTT. Its translation: CASSLSGKEAFF.

The V and J genes are TRBV5-5 and TRBJ1-3, with a tentative D call TRBD1 (5 bases). CDR3 size: 16 residues. Germline V gene data show CDR1 as SGHKS and CDR2 as YYEKEE (reference sequence). The V end lost 0 bases, the J end lost 2 bases, and 12 bases lay between the germline ends. CDR3 coding DNA: TGTGCCAGCAGCTTGGAAGACAGACGAACTGGAAACACCATATATTTT. This translates into CASSLEDRRTGNTIYF.

This clonotype came up many times. This chain uses TRBV29-1 with TRBJ2-5; D might be TRBD1 (5 bases). CDR1 is SQVTM, CDR2 ANQGSEA, per germline. V was cut by 4 bases and J by 5 bases, with 8 bases left in between. The length of the CDR3 is 11 residues. For the CDR3, the DNA is TGCAGCGTTGCAGGGTTGGAGACCCAGTACTTC. Translating gives CSVAGLETQYF.

In this sample, this clonotype turned up a few times. The chain couples TRBV5-1 to TRBJ2-3; 7 nucleotides match TRBD2. CDR3 length: 17 amino acids. Germline assignment: CDR1 SGHRS and CDR2 YFSETQ. V was clipped by 7 bases and J by 5 bases; unmatched bases: 19. The CDR3 DNA is TGCGCCAGCCCGACCCGGGGCTGGCGGGAGTTGGTAGATACGCAGTATTTT. This gives the protein CASPTRGWRELVDTQYF.

This clonotype appeared many times. The V and J genes are TRBV28 and TRBJ1-6; D uncertain. The CDR3 is made up of 15 amino acids. Trimming removed 4 bases from V and 2 bases from J, with 9 bases in between. The V gene's germline CDR1 is MDHEN and CDR2 SYDVKM. CDR3 protein: CASSSPAAYNSPLHF. The CDR3 coding sequence is TGTGCCAGCAGTTCTCCGGCCGCCTATAATTCACCCCTCCACTTT.